This TCR beta chain was captured by sequencing in a study of blood T cell repertoires in COVID-19. V dropped 7 bases and J dropped 0; count of bases not matched to a gene: 6. This CDR3 has 15 residues. The V gene's germline CDR1 is MDHEN and CDR2 SYDVKM. The protocol was immunoSEQ multiplex PCR, while the TCRdb copy is restricted to in-frame clones and leaves out a portion. In the table there are fewer than 400,000 clones, roughly 89% of which are singletons. The V call is TRBV28, the J call TRBJ2-1, with TRBD1 matching 7 bases. The sequenced sample was PBMCs or T cells enriched from blood (not recorded which). The receptor was derived from a man aged 60 to 69 who had recovered from COVID-19. CDR3 bases: TGTGCCAGCACCGAACAGGGGCCCTCCTACAATGAGCAGTTCTTC. Translating gives CASTEQGPSYNEQFF. Together with reference TRBV28 and TRBJ2-1, the CDR3 gives the full variable domain: DVKVTQSSRYLVKRTGEKVFLECVQDMDHENMFWYRQDPGLGLRLIYFSYDVKMKEKGDIPEGYSVSREKKERFSLILESASTNQTSMYLCASTEQGPSYNEQFFGPGTRLTVL.